Listed below are T cell receptor beta chains from one sample, sequenced in a study of beta chain features in type 1 diabetes. Assay used: immunoSEQ multiplex PCR; TCRdb lists only in-frame clones, some missing. The data hold 600,000 to 650,000 clones, with about a sixth observed a single time. The sample comprised naive CD4+ T cells from blood. Source of these receptors: a man aged 18 to 30 in good health. Each CDR3 is given with its conserved first and last residue. D genes are given only for firm matches. Size tells how often a clone was seen (once, few, many) or the class of an expanded clone, and some rows leave it out.

j_gene: TRBJ2-3
abundance: many
d_gene: -
v_gene: TRBV23-1
CDR3nt: TGCGCCAGCAGTCAATCGAGTACAGAAATAGATACGCAGTATTTT
CDR3aa: CASSQSSTEIDTQYF

j_gene: TRBJ2-5
abundance: few
d_gene: TRBD1
v_gene: TRBV29-1
CDR3nt: TGCAGCGCTGGGAAGGGGACAGGGTCGGGGACCCAGTACTTC
CDR3aa: CSAGKGTGSGTQYF

j_gene: TRBJ2-1
abundance: -
d_gene: -
v_gene: TRBV7-3
CDR3nt: TGTGCCAGCAGCTCTTTAGCGGCTATAAGAAGTAATGAGCAGTTCTTC
CDR3aa: CASSSLAAIRSNEQFF

j_gene: TRBJ2-1
abundance: -
d_gene: TRBD1
v_gene: TRBV18
CDR3nt: TGTGCCAGCTCACCCCCCGGACAGGGAGTCTTTGTGCAGTTCTTC
CDR3aa: CASSPPGQGVFVQFF

j_gene: TRBJ2-7
abundance: -
d_gene: -
v_gene: TRBV5-6
CDR3nt: TGTGCCAGCAGGAAACAAGACTACGAGCAGTACTTC
CDR3aa: CASRKQDYEQYF

j_gene: TRBJ1-4
abundance: -
d_gene: -
v_gene: TRBV5-6
CDR3nt: TGTGCCAGCTACGTCAGGGGAACTAATGAAAAACTGTTTTTT
CDR3aa: CASYVRGTNEKLFF

j_gene: TRBJ1-1
abundance: -
d_gene: -
v_gene: TRBV5-1
CDR3nt: TGCGCCAGCAGTACAGTGCTCATGAACACTGAAGCTTTCTTT
CDR3aa: CASSTVLMNTEAFF

j_gene: TRBJ2-4
abundance: -
d_gene: TRBD2
v_gene: TRBV7-6
CDR3nt: TGTGCCAGCAGCCCAGCGGGGGGAAGGCACATTCAGTACTTC
CDR3aa: CASSPAGGRHIQYF

j_gene: TRBJ1-4
abundance: few
d_gene: TRBD1
v_gene: TRBV27
CDR3nt: TGTGCCAGCAGTTTACTGGAGGGACAGGGGGCGCGGTACGAAAAACTGTTTTTT
CDR3aa: CASSLLEGQGARYEKLFF

j_gene: TRBJ2-3
abundance: few
d_gene: TRBD1
v_gene: TRBV27
CDR3nt: TGTGCCAGCAGACTGGGACAGGGGGAAGATACGCAGTATTTT
CDR3aa: CASRLGQGEDTQYF

j_gene: TRBJ2-7
abundance: few
d_gene: -
v_gene: TRBV5-6
CDR3nt: TGTGCCAGCCGCAATCCCTACGAGCAGTACTTC
CDR3aa: CASRNPYEQYF

j_gene: TRBJ2-5
abundance: -
d_gene: -
v_gene: TRBV7-2
CDR3nt: TGTGCCAGCAGCGGTCGGGGGGCCCGAGGGCGTGAGACCCAGTACTTC
CDR3aa: CASSGRGARGRETQYF

j_gene: TRBJ2-3
abundance: few
d_gene: -
v_gene: TRBV2
CDR3nt: TGTGCCAGCAGTGAAAATGGCCTAATAACAGATACGCAGTATTTT
CDR3aa: CASSENGLITDTQYF

j_gene: TRBJ1-1
abundance: -
d_gene: TRBD1
v_gene: TRBV18
CDR3nt: TGTGCCAGCTCACGGGACAGGAACACTGAAGCTTTCTTT
CDR3aa: CASSRDRNTEAFF

j_gene: TRBJ2-2
abundance: -
d_gene: -
v_gene: TRBV7-3
CDR3nt: TGTGCCAGCAGCCCGCAGTATAGGGGAGACACCGGGGAGCTGTTTTTT
CDR3aa: CASSPQYRGDTGELFF

j_gene: TRBJ1-5
abundance: -
d_gene: -
v_gene: TRBV20-1
CDR3nt: TGCAGTGCGGCAGGGACTCAGCCCCAGCATTTT
CDR3aa: CSAAGTQPQHF

j_gene: TRBJ2-3
abundance: -
d_gene: -
v_gene: TRBV6-1
CDR3nt: TGTGCCAGCAGTGACAGACCAGATACGCAGTATTTT
CDR3aa: CASSDRPDTQYF

j_gene: TRBJ1-6
abundance: few
d_gene: -
v_gene: TRBV27
CDR3nt: TGTGCCAGCAGTTTATATTTCAATTCACCCCTCCACTTT
CDR3aa: CASSLYFNSPLHF

j_gene: TRBJ2-7
abundance: few
d_gene: -
v_gene: TRBV6-5
CDR3nt: TGTGCCAGCAGCGTCGACTACTCCTCCTACGAGCAGTACTTC
CDR3aa: CASSVDYSSYEQYF

j_gene: TRBJ1-1
abundance: -
d_gene: -
v_gene: TRBV28
CDR3nt: TGTGCCAGCAGTTTGACTTGGACTGAAGCTTTCTTT
CDR3aa: CASSLTWTEAFF

j_gene: TRBJ1-6
abundance: few
d_gene: TRBD1
v_gene: TRBV6-6
CDR3nt: TGTGCCAGCAGTTACAAGGCAGGGGGGAATAATTCACCCCTCCACTTT
CDR3aa: CASSYKAGGNNSPLHF

j_gene: TRBJ2-3
abundance: -
d_gene: -
v_gene: TRBV21-1
CDR3nt: TGTGCCAGCGTCAATCGTGGAGACGCTCACACAGATACGCAGTATTTT
CDR3aa: CASVNRGDAHTDTQYF